The 26 T cell receptor beta chains listed next were all sequenced from one sample in a study of shared clonotypes between healthy human individuals. Clones were read by immunoSEQ multiplex PCR, and TCRdb kept only the in-frame ones, dropping some. The sample yields 1 million to 1.2 million clones, roughly 80% seen once. The sequencing sample was made of memory CD4+ T cells from PBMCs. Subset noted: CD45RA-negative fraction. Every receptor here comes from a man younger than 35 in good health. Some clones in this sample may be carry-over from other donors' samples.

The V call is TRBV2, the J call TRBJ1-5, with TRBD1 as a possible D gene (6 bases). The CDR3 has 15 amino acids. Trimming took off 7 bases at V and 2 bases at J, with 15 bases between the two ends. From germline, CDR1 is SNHLY and CDR2 FYNNEI. The CDR3 is CASIPDRQGNQPQHF. The CDR3 nucleotides are TGTGCCAGCATCCCGGATCGACAGGGCAATCAGCCCCAGCATTTT.

This CDR3 reads CASSSGRRNEQFF. CDR3 nucleotides: TGTGCCAGCAGCTCCGGACGGCGCAATGAGCAGTTCTTC. The J gene is TRBJ2-1, the V gene TRBV7-7, with D hard to call. This CDR3 comprises 13 residues. V dropped 4 bases and J dropped 6 bases, with 10 bases sitting between them. Germline V CDR1 and CDR2: SSHAT, FNYEAQ (reference sequence). The entire variable domain, with the rest obtained from reference TRBV7-7 and TRBJ2-1, is as follows: GAGVSQSPRYKVTKRGQDVTLRCDPISSHATLYWYQQALGQGPEFLTYFNYEAQPDKSGLPSDRFSAERPEGSISTLTIQRTEQRDSAMYRCASSSGRRNEQFFGPGTRLTVL.

The gene calls are TRBV18 and TRBJ1-1, with 10 nucleotides matching TRBD1. This CDR3 comprises 17 residues. The V and J ends lost 3 bases and 5 bases, in that order; junction bases with no gene match: 12. Germline V gene data show CDR1 as KGHSH and CDR2 as LQKENI. Here the CDR3 reads CASSPIDTGQGKTEAFF. The CDR3 DNA reads TGTGCCAGCTCACCGATTGACACGGGACAGGGGAAGACTGAAGCTTTCTTT.

The V gene is TRBV28, the J gene TRBJ2-5; D remains ambiguous. The end of the DNA fits TRBJ2-7 better, so the J call may be wrong. This CDR3 region has 15 residues. CDR1 MDHEN and CDR2 SYDVKM come from the germline V gene. CDR3 sequence (DNA): TGTGCCAGCAGTCCCGCAGGCCTCAGCTCCTACGAGCAGTACTTC. Residues: CASSPAGLSSYEQYF.

The chain is built from TRBV9 and TRBJ2-1, with 8 bases identical to TRBD1. Germline trimming cut 4 bases from V and 3 bases from J; bases unmatched to any gene: 12. The CDR3 is 17 amino acids. Germline V gives CDR1 SGDLS, CDR2 YYNGEE. The CDR3 DNA sequence: TGTGCCAGCAGCAACACAGGGGGTAGTGGCCTCTACAATGAGCAGTTCTTC. This codes for CASSNTGGSGLYNEQFF. Together with reference TRBV9 and TRBJ2-1, the CDR3 gives the full variable domain: DSGVTQTPKHLITATGQRVTLRCSPRSGDLSVYWYQQSLDQGLQFLIQYYNGEERAKGNILERFSAQQFPDLHSELNLSSLELGDSALYFCASSNTGGSGLYNEQFFGPGTRLTVL.

The rearrangement links TRBV7-8 to TRBJ2-7, with D possibly TRBD1 on 6 matching bases. Germline V CDR1 and CDR2: SGHVS, FQNEAQ. Trimming removed 7 bases at V and 6 bases at J, with 19 bases between. The CDR3 consists of 14 residues. Here the CDR3 DNA reads TGTGCCAGCACCCTATCGACAGGTCGAGGCGAGCAGTACTTC. Its protein is CASTLSTGRGEQYF. The entire variable domain, with the rest obtained from reference TRBV7-8 and TRBJ2-7, is as follows: GAGVSQSPRYKVAKRGQDVALRCDPISGHVSLFWYQQALGQGPEFLTYFQNEAQLDKSGLPSDRFFAERPEGSVSTLKIQRTQQEDSAVYLCASTLSTGRGEQYFGPGTRLTVT.

The chain couples TRBV5-4 to TRBJ1-2; D call uncertain. Deletions cut 2 bases from V and 1 base from J, with 6 bases between. Germline CDR1 reads SGHNT; CDR2 reads YYREEE (reference sequence). This CDR3 spans 13 amino acids. The CDR3 DNA reads TGTGCCAGCAGCTTTTACTTTAACTATGGCTACACCTTC. Translating it yields CASSFYFNYGYTF. Combining the CDR3 with reference TRBV5-4 and TRBJ1-2 gives the whole variable domain ETGVTQSPTHLIKTRGQQVTLRCSSQSGHNTVSWYQQALGQGPQFIFQYYREEENGRGNFPPRFSGLQFPNYSSELNVNALELDDSALYLCASSFYFNYGYTFGSGTRLTVV.

The rearrangement joins TRBV10-3 to TRBJ1-4, with TRBD1 matching over 7 bases. Trimming cost V 2 bases and J 8 bases; bases outside gene matches: 8. CDR1 is ENHRY and CDR2 is SYGVKD in the germline V gene. The CDR3 has 15 residues. CDR3 protein: CAISELGGGEEKLFF. The CDR3 DNA reads TGTGCCATCAGTGAGCTTGGAGGGGGCGAAGAAAAACTGTTTTTT.

This clone was seen once. The V gene is TRBV7-2, the J gene TRBJ2-6; TRBD1 matches 7 bases. J lost 0 bases, V lost 5 bases, and 1 base had no gene match. The CDR3 runs 15 residues. Germline loops: CDR1 SGHTA, CDR2 FQGNSA. CDR3 residues: CASSRDSSGANVLTF. The CDR3, as DNA: TGTGCCAGCAGCCGGGACAGCTCTGGGGCCAACGTCCTGACTTTC. Filled out from reference TRBV7-2 and TRBJ2-6, the complete variable domain reads GAGVSQSPSNKVTEKGKDVELRCDPISGHTALYWYRQSLGQGLEFLIYFQGNSAPDKSGLPSDRFSAERTGGSVSTLTIQRTQQEDSAVYLCASSRDSSGANVLTFGAGSRLTVL.

The rearrangement joins TRBV7-6 to TRBJ2-5; D uncertain. Trimming left V 0 bases short and J 5 bases short, with 19 bases between. Germline V gene sequence: CDR1 SGHVS, CDR2 FNYEAQ. The CDR3 spans 17 residues. The CDR3 here is CASSLAVAGYSRETQYF. The DNA for the CDR3 is TGTGCCAGCAGCTTAGCGGTAGCCGGTTACTCTAGGGAGACCCAGTACTTC.

The V and J genes are TRBV19 and TRBJ2-1; 13 nucleotides match TRBD2. CDR1 is LNHDA and CDR2 is SQIVND in the germline V gene (reference sequence). V lost 3 bases, J lost 1 base, and 6 bases stayed unmatched. The CDR3 spans 18 residues. CDR3 amino acids: CASSMWTSGGRSYNEQFF. CDR3 DNA: TGTGCCAGTAGTATGTGGACTAGCGGGGGTCGATCCTACAATGAGCAGTTCTTC.

V usage is TRBV19 and J usage is TRBJ2-7; D may be TRBD1 or TRBD2 (5 bases each). V lost 6 bases and J lost 3, with 9 bases in between. The CDR3 has 12 residues. CDR1 is LNHDA and CDR2 is SQIVND in the germline V gene (reference sequence). As DNA, the CDR3 is TGTGCCAGTAGCAGGGACGGCTACGAGCAGTACTTC. The encoded protein is CASSRDGYEQYF.

The V call is TRBV9, the J call TRBJ2-5; no definite D call. The J call may be in error: the DNA end matches TRBJ2-7 better. The CDR3 is made up of 14 amino acids. The germline CDR1 and CDR2 sequences are SGDLS and YYNGEE. CDR3 loop: CASSVVDGSYEQYF. The DNA of the CDR3 is TGTGCCAGCAGCGTAGTGGACGGGTCCTACGAGCAGTACTTC.

The genes are TRBV29-1 and TRBJ2-1; possible D gene TRBD2, 6 bases. The CDR3 is 13 residues long. V was pared by 7 bases and J by 4 bases, with 14 bases between. The germline V gene encodes CDR1 SQVTM and CDR2 ANQGSEA. The CDR3 loop is CSGRDSLYNEQFF. In DNA, the CDR3 is TGCAGCGGCCGGGACTCCCTTTACAATGAGCAGTTCTTC.

V gene TRBV7-3 combines with J gene TRBJ2-1, with TRBD2 identical over 16 bases. Germline CDR1 and CDR2: SGHTA and FQGTGA. After removal of 5 bases from V and 6 bases from J, the junction contained 4 bases not matched to a gene. CDR3 length: 16 amino acids. The CDR3 spells CASSPGLAGGPNEQFF. The CDR3 DNA reads as TGTGCCAGCAGCCCGGGACTAGCGGGAGGGCCCAATGAGCAGTTCTTC. The full variable domain, its missing parts supplied by reference TRBV7-3 and TRBJ2-1, is GAGVSQTPSNKVTEKGKYVELRCDPISGHTALYWYRQSLGQGPEFLIYFQGTGAADDSGLPNDRFFAVRPEGSVSTLKIQRTERGDSAVYLCASSPGLAGGPNEQFFGPGTRLTVL.

The gene calls are TRBV10-1 and TRBJ2-2; weak D call: TRBD1 (6 bases). The germline gives CDR1 WNHNN, CDR2 SYGVQD (reference sequence). The CDR3 contains 16 residues. Trimming left V 4 bases short and J 3 bases short, with 15 bases between. CDR3 in amino acids: CASSGTDRTYTGELFF. For the CDR3, the DNA is TGCGCCAGCAGTGGGACTGACAGGACTTACACCGGGGAGCTGTTTTTT.

The chain couples TRBV2 to TRBJ2-7; 10 bases align to TRBD2. Germline CDR1 SNHLY, CDR2 FYNNEI. J lost 3 bases, V lost 6 bases, and 8 bases had no gene match. The length of the CDR3 is 15 residues. As DNA, the CDR3 is TGTGCCAGCAGCCGACTAGCGGGCCAGAACTACGAGCAGTACTTC. This codes for CASSRLAGQNYEQYF.

The chain uses TRBV11-2 and TRBJ2-7; D gene uncertain. Looked up from germline, CDR1 is SGHAT and CDR2 is FQNNGV. V was clipped by 5 bases and J by 6 bases, with 17 bases between them. CDR3 length equals 14 residues. The CDR3 DNA is TGTGCCAGCAGCACACTAAAGAAGGTGGGCGAGCAGTACTTC. This codes for CASSTLKKVGEQYF.

J is TRBJ2-1 and V is TRBV5-1; D is possibly TRBD1 (5 bases). The V gene's germline CDR1 is SGHRS and CDR2 YFSETQ. Trimming cost V 0 bases and J 6 bases, with 13 bases left between them. This CDR3 region has 15 residues. CDR3 loop: CASSLAVQVTNEQFF. The CDR3 DNA is TGCGCCAGCAGCTTGGCGGTACAGGTGACCAATGAGCAGTTCTTC.

The V and J genes are TRBV28 and TRBJ2-7, with D possibly TRBD2 on 6 matching bases. The V gene lost 4 bases and the J gene lost 0 bases, with 10 bases spanning the gap. This CDR3 is 14 amino acids long. Germline V gene lookup returns CDR1 MDHEN and CDR2 SYDVKM. CDR3 sequence: CASSWSGSSYEQYF. In DNA, the CDR3 is TGTGCCAGCAGTTGGAGCGGGTCCTCCTACGAGCAGTACTTC.

The rearrangement links TRBV28 to TRBJ1-5; D gene ambiguous. V was pared by 6 bases and J by 4 bases, with 16 bases between. Germline CDR1 MDHEN, CDR2 SYDVKM. The CDR3 is made up of 15 amino acids. CDR3 in amino acids: CASSLRRPTNQPQHF. The CDR3 nucleotides read TGTGCCAGCAGCTTAAGACGCCCAACGAATCAGCCCCAGCATTTT.

The J gene is TRBJ1-1, the V gene TRBV14; D perhaps matches TRBD1 (5 bases). The CDR3 is 13 amino acids. Germline CDR1 is SGHDN and CDR2 is FVKESK. V shed 5 bases and J shed 1 base, with 8 bases lying between them. The CDR3 reads CASSKTENTEAFF. In nucleotides, the CDR3 is TGTGCCAGCAGCAAGACAGAGAACACTGAAGCTTTCTTT.

There are a few counts of this clone. The chain employs TRBV30 and TRBJ1-2; perhaps TRBD1 as D (5 bases). The CDR3 is made up of 13 amino acids. Germline CDR1 and CDR2: GTSNPN and SVGIG (reference sequence). Trimming removed 5 bases at V and 4 bases at J, with 14 bases between. The CDR3 DNA sequence: TGTGCCTGGTTCGTAGAGGGGCTCTATGGCTACACCTTC. This gives the protein CAWFVEGLYGYTF.

This clone was detected a few times. The gene calls are TRBV2 and TRBJ1-4; D is uncertain. The CDR3 totals 16 residues. The ends were cut back, 3 bases at V and 0 bases at J, with 11 bases in the middle. Germline V lookup: CDR1 SNHLY, CDR2 FYNNEI. The DNA of the CDR3 is TGTGCCAGCAGTGACCCCCCGGGGACAACTAATGAAAAACTGTTTTTT. Residues: CASSDPPGTTNEKLFF.

The rearrangement links TRBV11-2 to TRBJ1-2; 7 positions agree with TRBD1. Trimming cost V 6 bases and J 2 bases; bases outside gene matches: 9. Germline CDR1 and CDR2: SGHAT and FQNNGV. The CDR3 length is 15 residues. CDR3 nucleotide sequence: TGTGCCAGCAGGAACCCAGGGGGGGGAAACTATGGCTACACCTTC. It is translated as CASRNPGGGNYGYTF.

V gene TRBV18 combines with J gene TRBJ1-1; 8 bases map to TRBD1. Per the germline V gene, CDR1 is KGHSH and CDR2 is LQKENI. J gave up 5 bases and V 2 bases, and 7 bases lay outside the gene matches. The CDR3 consists of 15 residues. The CDR3 reads CASSPSQGERTEAFF. The CDR3 DNA follows: TGTGCCAGCTCACCATCACAGGGGGAGAGAACTGAAGCTTTCTTT.